This T cell receptor beta chain was observed in a study of OX40 agonist ivuxolimab in advanced cancers. Study-level information: Patients in dose escalation had liver, melanoma, kidney or head and neck cancers. Three individuals attained partial responses, comprising one hepatocellular carcinoma case and two cutaneous melanoma cases. Eligibility rules accepted prior anti-PD-1, anti-PD-L1 or anti-CTLA-4 therapy, and roughly 42% had some. Study-level points and caveats: Dose levels from 0.1 to 3.0 mg/kg saw CD4+ and CD8+ blood T cells expand clonally by week 6.

Worth noting for this clone: The antigen remains unidentified.

The germline V gene has CDR1 SGHVS and CDR2 FNYEAQ. Trimming took 5 bases from V and 1 from J, leaving 13 bases between them. The CDR3 length is 15 residues. The table came from immunoSEQ multiplex PCR; TCRdb's copy has only in-frame clones and leaves some out. The sample carries about 39,000 clones, roughly 92% recorded once. This receptor was obtained from an adult with an advanced solid tumor such as melanoma, head and neck, liver or kidney cancer. The starting material was CD4+ or CD8+ T cells sorted from blood, obtained in a trial of the OX40 agonist ivuxolimab. The chain carries TRBV7-6 and TRBJ2-3; D gene ambiguous. CDR3 loop: CASSPTALGTDTQYF. CDR3 DNA: TGTGCCAGCAGCCCAACCGCCCTCGGCACAGATACGCAGTATTTT.